This T cell receptor (beta chain) originates from a study of control samples from healthy donors and cancer patients. Per the germline V gene, CDR1 is MNHEY and CDR2 is SMNVEV (reference sequence). The CDR3 is made up of 15 amino acids. V was cut by 3 bases and J by 4 bases, with 15 bases left in between. Sequenced by immunoSEQ multiplex PCR; TCRdb stores in-frame clones only, minus some. The sample shows approximately 140,000 clones, roughly 89% of them seen only once. This TCR was recovered from a man aged 25 to 40 in good health. J is TRBJ1-2 and V is TRBV27; D unresolved. Sequencing was done on a sample of blood. The CDR3 sequence is CASSFVPAGSYGYTF. The CDR3 nucleotides read TGTGCCAGCAGTTTCGTCCCAGCGGGTAGCTATGGCTACACCTTC.